This entry concerns a single T cell receptor beta chain. TCRdb's table, derived via immunoSEQ multiplex PCR, lists solely in-frame clones and lacks some. The sample comprises roughly 150,000 clones, roughly 86% of which are singletons, and 9% to 12% rests with the top ten. This sample was taken from a study of cytomegalovirus exposure and HLA in healthy donors. The CDR3 contains 14 residues. Trimming removed 2 bases from V and 1 base from J, with 11 bases in between. Germline CDR1 SQVTM, CDR2 ANQGSEA. The chain recombines TRBV29-1 with TRBJ1-1; D is perhaps TRBD1 (6 bases). The material sequenced was PBMCs. This clonotype was obtained from a young woman in good health and CMV-seropositive. CDR3 sequence (DNA): TGCAGCGTTGAAAATCAGGGGAGGAACACTGAAGCTTTCTTT. Translated, it gives CSVENQGRNTEAFF.